This TCR beta chain was profiled in a study of T cell changes during pregnancy in multiple sclerosis. Germline CDR1 is ENHRY and CDR2 is SYGVKD. The ends lost 5 bases at V and 7 bases at J; junction bases unmatched: 13. This CDR3 has 15 amino acids. This table comes from immunoSEQ multiplex PCR, and its TCRdb copy is limited to in-frame clones, with some not included. This table holds roughly 110,000 clones, 85% to 95% found once. This TCR was sampled from a female donor with multiple sclerosis, enrolled in a pregnancy study. Sequenced material: peripheral blood, taken after pregnancy. The V gene is TRBV10-3, the J gene TRBJ1-2, with TRBD1 identical over 7 bases. CDR3 bases: TGTGCCATCAGTCCAGACCAACAGGGGTTTCGTGGCTACACCTTC. It yields the protein CAISPDQQGFRGYTF.